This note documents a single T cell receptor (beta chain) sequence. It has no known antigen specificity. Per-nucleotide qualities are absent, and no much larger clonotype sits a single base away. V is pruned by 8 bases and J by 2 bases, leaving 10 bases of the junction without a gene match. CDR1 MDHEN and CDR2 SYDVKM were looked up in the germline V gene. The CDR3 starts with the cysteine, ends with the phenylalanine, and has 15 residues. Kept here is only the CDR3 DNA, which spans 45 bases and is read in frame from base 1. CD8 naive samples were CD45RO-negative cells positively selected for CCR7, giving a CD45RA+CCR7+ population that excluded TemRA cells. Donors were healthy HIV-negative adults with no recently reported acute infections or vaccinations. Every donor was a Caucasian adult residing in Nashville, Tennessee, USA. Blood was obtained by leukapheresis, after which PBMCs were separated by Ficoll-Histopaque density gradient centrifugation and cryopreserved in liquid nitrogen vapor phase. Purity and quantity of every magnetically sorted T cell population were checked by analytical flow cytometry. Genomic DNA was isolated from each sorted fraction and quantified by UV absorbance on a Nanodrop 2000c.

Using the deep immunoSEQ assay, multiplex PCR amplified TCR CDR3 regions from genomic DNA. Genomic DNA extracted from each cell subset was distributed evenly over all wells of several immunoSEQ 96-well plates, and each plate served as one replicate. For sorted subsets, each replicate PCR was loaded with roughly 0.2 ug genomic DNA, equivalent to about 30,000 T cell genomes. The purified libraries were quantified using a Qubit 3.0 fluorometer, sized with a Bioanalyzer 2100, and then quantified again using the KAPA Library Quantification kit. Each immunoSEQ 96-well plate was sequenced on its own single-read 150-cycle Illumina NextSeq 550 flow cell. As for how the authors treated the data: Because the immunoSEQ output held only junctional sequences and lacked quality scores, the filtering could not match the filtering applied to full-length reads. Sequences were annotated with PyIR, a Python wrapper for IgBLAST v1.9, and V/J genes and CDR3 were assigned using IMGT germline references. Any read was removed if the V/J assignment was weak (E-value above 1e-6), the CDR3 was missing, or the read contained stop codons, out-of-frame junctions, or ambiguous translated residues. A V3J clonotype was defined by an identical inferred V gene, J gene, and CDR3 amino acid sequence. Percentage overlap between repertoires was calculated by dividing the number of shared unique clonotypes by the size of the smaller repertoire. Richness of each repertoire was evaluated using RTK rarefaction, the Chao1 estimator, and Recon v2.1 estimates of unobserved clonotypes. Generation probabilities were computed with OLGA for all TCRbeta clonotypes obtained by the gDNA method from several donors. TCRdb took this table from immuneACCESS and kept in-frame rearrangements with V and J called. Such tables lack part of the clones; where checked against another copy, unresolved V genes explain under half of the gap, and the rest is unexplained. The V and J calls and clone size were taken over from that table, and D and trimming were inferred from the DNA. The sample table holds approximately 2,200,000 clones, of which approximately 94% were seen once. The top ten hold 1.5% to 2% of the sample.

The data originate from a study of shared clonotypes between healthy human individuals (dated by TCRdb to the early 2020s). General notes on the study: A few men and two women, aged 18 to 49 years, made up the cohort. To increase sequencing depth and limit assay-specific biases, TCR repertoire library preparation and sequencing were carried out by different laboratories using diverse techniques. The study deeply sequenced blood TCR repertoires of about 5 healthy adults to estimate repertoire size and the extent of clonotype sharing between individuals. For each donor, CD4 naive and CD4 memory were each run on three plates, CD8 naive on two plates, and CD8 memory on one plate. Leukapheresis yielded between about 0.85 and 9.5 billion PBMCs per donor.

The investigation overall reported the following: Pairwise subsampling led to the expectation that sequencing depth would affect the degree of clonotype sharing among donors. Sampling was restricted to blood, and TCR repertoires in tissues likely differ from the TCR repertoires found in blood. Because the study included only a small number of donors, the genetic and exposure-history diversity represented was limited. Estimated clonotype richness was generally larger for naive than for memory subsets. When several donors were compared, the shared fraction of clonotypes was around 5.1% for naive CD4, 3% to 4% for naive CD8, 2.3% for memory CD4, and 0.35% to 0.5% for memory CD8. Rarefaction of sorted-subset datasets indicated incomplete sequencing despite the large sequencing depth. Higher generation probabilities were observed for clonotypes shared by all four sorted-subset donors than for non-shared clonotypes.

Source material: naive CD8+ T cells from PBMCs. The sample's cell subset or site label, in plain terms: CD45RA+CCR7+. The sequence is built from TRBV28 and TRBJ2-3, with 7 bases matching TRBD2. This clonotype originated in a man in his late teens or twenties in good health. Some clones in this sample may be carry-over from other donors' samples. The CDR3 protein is CASRRLAYSTDTQYF. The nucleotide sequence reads TGTGCCAGCCGAAGACTAGCCTATTCCACAGATACGCAGTATTTT.